This T cell receptor (beta chain) was identified during a study of shared clonotypes between healthy human individuals. Sequencing used immunoSEQ multiplex PCR; TCRdb keeps in-frame clones, though not all of them. The profile shows under 1 million clones, approximately 92% of them singletons. Positively selected for CCR7, the CD45RO-negative cells used as naive CD8 cells excluded terminally differentiated effector memory CD45RA+ cells. The germline CDR1 and CDR2 sequences are MDHEN and SYDVKM. V gave up 6 bases and J gave up 3 bases, with 24 bases separating them. This CDR3 is 17 amino acids long. The receptor was isolated from a man aged 25 to 40 in good health. This chain uses TRBV28 with TRBJ2-7; D remains ambiguous. The specimen sequenced was naive CD8+ T cells sorted from blood. CDR3: CASSPAWGGPLDYEQYF. The CDR3 DNA sequence: TGTGCCAGCAGCCCAGCATGGGGTGGGCCGCTAGACTACGAGCAGTACTTC.